The rows below give T cell receptor beta chains drawn from one sample of a study of T cell repertoires in cytomegalovirus infection. TCRdb called the reads again in MiXCR, with one record for every CDR3 protein. The sample contains about 280,000 distinct CDR3 sequences, 22% of which appear only once. Their antigens remain unidentified. Sequenced material: cultured PBMCs, taken from culture after CMV antigen stimulation. Source of these receptors: a human donor in good health (CMV status not recorded). Some clones in this sample may be carry-over from other donors' samples. Each CDR3 is given with its conserved first and last residue. The order of the fields is J gene, D gene, V gene, clone size, CDR3 protein, CDR3 DNA. The D gene is left open where the match is weak. Expanded clones get a size class; other rows say once, few or many, or leave the size out.

TRBJ2-3	NA	TRBV19	NA	CASTNPGRSKSTDTQYF	TGTGCCAGTACGAACCCGGGACGCTCCAAGAGCACAGATACGCAGTATTTT
TRBJ2-2	NA	TRBV19	few	CASSRLIESGELFF	TGTGCCAGTAGTAGACTTATCGAGTCCGGGGAGCTGTTTTTT
TRBJ2-1	TRBD2	TRBV5-4	NA	CASSLTSGRSDEQFF	TGTGCCAGCAGTTTGACTAGCGGGAGGTCGGATGAGCAGTTCTTC
TRBJ2-2	NA	TRBV7-8	many	CASSFSSRGSGELFF	TGTGCCAGCAGCTTTTCCTCAAGGGGCTCCGGGGAGCTGTTTTTT
TRBJ1-4	NA	TRBV6-1	NA	CASNSPGGTANEKLFF	TGTGCCAGCAATTCTCCGGGGGGCACGGCTAATGAAAAACTGTTTTTT
TRBJ2-7	NA	TRBV12-3/TRBV12-4	NA	CASSLGHSSYEQYF	TGTGCCAGCAGTTTAGGACACTCCTCCTACGAGCAGTACTTC
TRBJ1-5	NA	TRBV6-2/TRBV6-3	NA	CASSHHRVIGNQPQHF	TGTGCCAGCAGCCACCACAGGGTTATCGGCAATCAGCCCCAGCATTTT
TRBJ2-1	TRBD2	TRBV7-8	few	CASSLEASGDNEQFF	TGTGCCAGCAGCTTAGAGGCTAGCGGGGACAATGAGCAGTTCTTC
TRBJ1-6	NA	TRBV27	NA	CASSRAGKSSPLHF	TGTGCCAGCAGTAGGGCGGGTAAAAGTTCACCCCTCCACTTT
TRBJ1-2	NA	TRBV7-9	NA	CASSLSGGTRDGYTF	TGTGCCAGCAGCTTAAGCGGGGGTACCAGGGATGGCTACACCTTC
TRBJ2-1	TRBD2	TRBV4-1	few	CASSQDRPSGRANSYNEQFF	TGCGCCAGCAGCCAAGATCGCCCTAGCGGGAGGGCAAACTCCTACAATGAGCAGTTCTTC
TRBJ2-1	TRBD2	TRBV4-3	NA	CASSQGLAGGHEQFF	TGCGCCAGCAGCCAAGGACTAGCGGGAGGACACGAGCAGTTCTTC
TRBJ2-3	TRBD2	TRBV11-2	few	CASSPTSPTQYF	TGTGCCAGCAGCCCGACTAGCCCTACGCAGTATTTT
TRBJ1-1	NA	TRBV7-3	NA	CASSLTSKGVTEAFF	TGTGCCAGCAGCTTAACTAGTAAAGGAGTCACTGAAGCTTTCTTT
TRBJ1-3	TRBD1	TRBV11-3	NA	CASSPYSQGSQGNTIYF	TGTGCCAGCAGCCCCTATTCACAGGGGTCTCAAGGAAACACCATATATTTT